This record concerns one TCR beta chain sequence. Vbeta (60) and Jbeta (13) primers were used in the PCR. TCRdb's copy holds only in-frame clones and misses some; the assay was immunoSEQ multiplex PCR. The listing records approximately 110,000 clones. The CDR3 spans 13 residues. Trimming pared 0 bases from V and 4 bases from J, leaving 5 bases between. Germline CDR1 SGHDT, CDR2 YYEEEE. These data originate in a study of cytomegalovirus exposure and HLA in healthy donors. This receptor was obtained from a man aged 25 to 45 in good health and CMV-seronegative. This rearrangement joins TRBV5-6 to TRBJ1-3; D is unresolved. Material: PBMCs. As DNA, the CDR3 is TGTGCCAGCAGCTTGGGCAGGGGAAACACCATATATTTT. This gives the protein CASSLGRGNTIYF.